This TCR beta chain appears in the sequencing data of a study of beta chain features in type 1 diabetes. What was sequenced were expressed TCRB transcripts, since all of the isolated RNA had been reverse transcribed. The method was immunoSEQ multiplex PCR; TCRdb's version includes in-frame clones alone and lacks a portion of them. The sample consists of more than 85,000 clones, 40% of them appearing once. V was clipped by 3 bases and J by 2 bases; unmatched bases: 2. CDR3 length equals 14 residues. From germline, CDR1 is SGHRS and CDR2 YFSETQ. The table lists this clone with a few counts. Its antigen is still unknown. Study-wide results and caveats: In patients and controls equally, PCR might favor templates that are shorter. All four CD4+ subsets from Type 1 diabetes patients carried moderately but significantly shorter TCRB CDR3s.

Material: stem cell memory CD4+ T cells from blood. The chain joins TRBV5-1 to TRBJ2-7; 10 bases are shared with TRBD1. This clonotype originated in a woman aged 18-29 years in good health. The DNA for the CDR3 is TGCGCCAGCAGCTCGGGGACAGGGGCCTACGAGCAGTACTTC. Protein product: CASSSGTGAYEQYF.